This is a list of T cell receptor beta chains from one sample in a study of blood T cells in healthy people across ages. Each CDR3 protein is one row after TCRdb ran MiXCR on the 5' RACE reads. Of about a million distinct CDR3 sequences listed, 51% are singletons. The sequencing sample was made of blood. All receptors come from a woman in her fifties or sixties in good health. Each CDR3 is given with its conserved first and last residue. A D gene is named only where the DNA matches it firmly. A clone size is listed for some rows: how often the clone was seen (once, few, many), or a class if it is expanded.

clone_size: few
v_call: TRBV3-1
j_call: TRBJ2-5
d_call: .
cdr3_nt: TGTGCCAGCAGCCAAGCTCCCGGTGGGGAAGAGACCCAGTACTTC
cdr3_aa: CASSQAPGGEETQYF

clone_size: .
v_call: TRBV15
j_call: TRBJ2-4
d_call: .
cdr3_nt: TGTGCCACCAGCAGAGGTCGGGGAGTTACCAAAAACATTCAGTACTTC
cdr3_aa: CATSRGRGVTKNIQYF

clone_size: few
v_call: TRBV20-1
j_call: TRBJ2-5
d_call: .
cdr3_nt: TGCAGTGTTGAGGAGGGGGGAGAGACCCAGTACTTC
cdr3_aa: CSVEEGGETQYF

clone_size: .
v_call: TRBV12-3/TRBV12-4
j_call: TRBJ1-5
d_call: .
cdr3_nt: TGTGCCAGCAGCCGGACAGCGAGCAATCAGCCCCAGCATTTT
cdr3_aa: CASSRTASNQPQHF

clone_size: once
v_call: TRBV20-1
j_call: TRBJ2-1
d_call: TRBD2
cdr3_nt: TGCAGTGCTAGAGATCTCTTGGGACTAGCGGGAGGGAGCTCCTACAATGAGCAGTTCTTC
cdr3_aa: CSARDLLGLAGGSSYNEQFF

clone_size: .
v_call: TRBV12-3/TRBV12-4
j_call: TRBJ2-3
d_call: .
cdr3_nt: TGTGCCAGCAGTTTTGGTGGGGGTCCCACAGATACGCAGTATTTT
cdr3_aa: CASSFGGGPTDTQYF

clone_size: .
v_call: TRBV6-6
j_call: TRBJ2-3
d_call: .
cdr3_nt: TGTGCCAGCGCTGGGCCGGCAGATACGCAGTATTTT
cdr3_aa: CASAGPADTQYF

clone_size: .
v_call: TRBV20-1
j_call: TRBJ2-3
d_call: .
cdr3_nt: TGCAGTGCTGAAGTCAGGATAACAGATACGCAGTATTTT
cdr3_aa: CSAEVRITDTQYF

clone_size: .
v_call: TRBV3-1
j_call: TRBJ2-3
d_call: .
cdr3_nt: TGTGCCAGCAGCCACGCGACAGGCTACACAGATACGCAGTATTTT
cdr3_aa: CASSHATGYTDTQYF

clone_size: .
v_call: TRBV30
j_call: TRBJ2-3
d_call: .
cdr3_nt: TGTGCCTGGAGTGTCTCGCGGGAAGTAGATACGCAGTATTTT
cdr3_aa: CAWSVSREVDTQYF

clone_size: .
v_call: TRBV9
j_call: TRBJ2-7
d_call: TRBD2
cdr3_nt: TGTGCCTCCCGACCGGGACTAGCGGGGGAGCAGTACTTC
cdr3_aa: CASRPGLAGEQYF

clone_size: .
v_call: TRBV28
j_call: TRBJ2-1
d_call: .
cdr3_nt: TGTGCCAGCAGTTTAGGACTGATCAATGAGCAGTTCTTC
cdr3_aa: CASSLGLINEQFF

clone_size: .
v_call: TRBV6-1
j_call: TRBJ2-7
d_call: .
cdr3_nt: TGTGCCACCTCGGTGGTATACTACGAGCAGTACTTC
cdr3_aa: CATSVVYYEQYF

clone_size: .
v_call: TRBV4-1
j_call: TRBJ1-6
d_call: .
cdr3_nt: TGCGCCAGCAGCCCCCCAGGGGCCTATTCACCCCTCCACTTT
cdr3_aa: CASSPPGAYSPLHF

clone_size: .
v_call: TRBV28
j_call: TRBJ2-7
d_call: TRBD1
cdr3_nt: TGTGCCAGCACCCATATCGGGACAGGGGTCGAGCAGTACTTC
cdr3_aa: CASTHIGTGVEQYF

clone_size: .
v_call: TRBV5-1
j_call: TRBJ2-6
d_call: TRBD1
cdr3_nt: TGCGCCAGCAGTAAAGGACAGGGAATGTCTGGGGCCAACGTCCTGACTTTC
cdr3_aa: CASSKGQGMSGANVLTF

clone_size: many
v_call: TRBV7-2
j_call: TRBJ2-7
d_call: .
cdr3_nt: TGTGCCAGCAGCTTAGACGAATACGAGCAGTACTTC
cdr3_aa: CASSLDEYEQYF

clone_size: few
v_call: TRBV20-1
j_call: TRBJ2-3
d_call: TRBD2
cdr3_nt: TGCAGTGCTAGTGAACTAGCGGGACGCACAGATACGCAGTATTTT
cdr3_aa: CSASELAGRTDTQYF

clone_size: .
v_call: TRBV7-5
j_call: TRBJ2-7
d_call: .
cdr3_nt: .
cdr3_aa: CISVSEVPGDQETQYF

clone_size: few
v_call: TRBV14
j_call: TRBJ1-5
d_call: .
cdr3_nt: TGTGCCAGCAGCCAAGCCCCGGGGCAGCCCCAGCATTTT
cdr3_aa: CASSQAPGQPQHF